The entry that follows covers one TCR beta chain sequence. This sample was included in a study of blood T cell repertoires in COVID-19. Across the study: The analysed material was cDNA or gDNA that came from T cells, B-cell-depleted T cells, or PBMCs.

Authors' data handling: Nucleated cell number was recorded as an estimate derived from reference gene primer amplification. Data came from immunoSEQ multiplex PCR; TCRdb stores just in-frame clones and leaves some out. V and J calls and clone size are as listed in that table; D and trimming were resolved from the DNA. The sample yields 60,000 to 85,000 clones, approximately 86% seen once. The CDR3 runs to 14 residues. The ends lost 3 bases at V and 10 bases at J; junction bases unmatched: 5. The V gene's germline CDR1 is WNHNN and CDR2 SYGVQD (reference sequence). Input material: peripheral blood. This TCR was recovered from a human donor in a cohort sampled during active COVID-19. The gene calls are TRBV10-1 and TRBJ2-1; TRBD2 matches 11 bases. CDR3 sequence: CASSDGGLAGEQFF. The CDR3 DNA reads TGCGCCAGCAGTGACGGAGGACTAGCGGGCGAGCAGTTCTTC.